The source of this TCR beta chain is a study of blood T cell repertoires in COVID-19. In the study overall: Samples came from the United States, Italy and Spain, spanning acute and convalescent COVID-19. Sources were T cells, B-cell-depleted T cells, or PBMCs; the material itself was cDNA or gDNA.

After removal of 5 bases from V and 4 bases from J, the junction contained 10 bases not matched to a gene. The CDR3 loop spans 15 amino acids. In germline, CDR1 is SGHTA, CDR2 FQGNSA. How the authors handled the data: The authors estimated nucleated cell counts from reference gene primer amplification. This table comes from immunoSEQ multiplex PCR, and its TCRdb copy is limited to in-frame clones, with some not included. Clone size and the V and J calls come from that table; the DNA yielded D and trimming. The sample includes over 200,000 clones, 88% of them seen just once. The sequence came from a man aged 55-75 years who had recovered from COVID-19. Material for sequencing was peripheral blood. The gene calls are TRBV7-2 and TRBJ1-1; 7 nucleotides line up with TRBD1. The CDR3 is CASSTHTGTVTEAFF. CDR3 bases: TGTGCCAGCAGCACACACACAGGGACAGTCACTGAAGCTTTCTTT.